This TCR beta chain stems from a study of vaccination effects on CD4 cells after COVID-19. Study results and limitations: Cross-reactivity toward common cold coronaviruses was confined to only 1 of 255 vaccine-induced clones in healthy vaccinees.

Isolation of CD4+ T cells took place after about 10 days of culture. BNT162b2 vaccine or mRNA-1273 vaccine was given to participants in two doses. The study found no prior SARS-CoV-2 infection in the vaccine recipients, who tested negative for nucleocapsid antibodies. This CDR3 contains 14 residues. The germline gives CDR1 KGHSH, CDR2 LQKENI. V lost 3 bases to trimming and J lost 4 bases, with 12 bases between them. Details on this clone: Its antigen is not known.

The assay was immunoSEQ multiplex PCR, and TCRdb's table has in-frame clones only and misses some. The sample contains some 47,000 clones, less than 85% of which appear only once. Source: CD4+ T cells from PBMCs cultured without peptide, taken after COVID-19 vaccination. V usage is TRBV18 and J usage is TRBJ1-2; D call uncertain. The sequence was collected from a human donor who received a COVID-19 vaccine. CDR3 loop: CASSPETRSYGYTF. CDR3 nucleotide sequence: TGTGCCAGCTCACCCGAGACAAGGAGCTATGGCTACACCTTC.